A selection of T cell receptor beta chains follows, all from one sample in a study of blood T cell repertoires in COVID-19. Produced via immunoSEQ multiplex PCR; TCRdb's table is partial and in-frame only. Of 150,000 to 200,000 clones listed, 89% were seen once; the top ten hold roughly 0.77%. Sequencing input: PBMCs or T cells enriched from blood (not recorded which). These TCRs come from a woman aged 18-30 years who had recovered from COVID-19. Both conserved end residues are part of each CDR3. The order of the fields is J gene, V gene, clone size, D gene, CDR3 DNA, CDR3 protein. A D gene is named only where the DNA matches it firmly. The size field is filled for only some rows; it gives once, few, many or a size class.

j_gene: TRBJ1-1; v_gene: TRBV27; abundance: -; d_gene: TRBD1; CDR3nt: TGTGCCAGCAGTTTGGCAGGGGGTAGGAACACTGAAGCTTTCTTT; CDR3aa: CASSLAGGRNTEAFF
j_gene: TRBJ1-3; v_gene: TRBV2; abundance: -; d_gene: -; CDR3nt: TGTGCCAGCGCCAGCTTCACAGGGTCTGTTGGAAACACCATATATTTT; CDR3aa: CASASFTGSVGNTIYF
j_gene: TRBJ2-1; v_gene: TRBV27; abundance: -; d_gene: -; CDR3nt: TGTGCCAGCAGTAAGGGGTTCGGGTCTTACAATGAGCAGTTCTTC; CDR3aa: CASSKGFGSYNEQFF
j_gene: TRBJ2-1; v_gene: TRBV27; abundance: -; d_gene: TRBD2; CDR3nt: TGTGCCAGCAGCCGACTCGGGACTAGCGGGAGCTATGAGCAGTTCTTC; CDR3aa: CASSRLGTSGSYEQFF
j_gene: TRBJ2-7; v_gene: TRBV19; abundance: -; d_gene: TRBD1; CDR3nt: TGTGCCAGTAGTACCGCCGGACAGGGGGCGTACGAGCAGTACTTC; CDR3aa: CASSTAGQGAYEQYF
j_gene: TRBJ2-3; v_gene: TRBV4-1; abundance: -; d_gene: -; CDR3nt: TGCGCCAGCAGCCAAGATAGGGGGACCTTCAGCACAGATACGCAGTATTTT; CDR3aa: CASSQDRGTFSTDTQYF
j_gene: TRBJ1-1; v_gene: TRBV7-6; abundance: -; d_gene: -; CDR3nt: TGTGCCAGCCGGGAGTTGAACACTGAAGCTTTCTTT; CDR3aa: CASRELNTEAFF
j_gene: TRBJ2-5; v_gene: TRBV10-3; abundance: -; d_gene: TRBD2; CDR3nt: TGTGCCATCAGTGACTCTAAAACTAGCGGAGGGAAGACCCAGTACTTC; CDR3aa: CAISDSKTSGGKTQYF
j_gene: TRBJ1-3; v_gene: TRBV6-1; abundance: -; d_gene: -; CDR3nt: TGTGCCAGCAGTGAAGACACCACCTCTGGAAACACCATATATTTT; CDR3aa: CASSEDTTSGNTIYF
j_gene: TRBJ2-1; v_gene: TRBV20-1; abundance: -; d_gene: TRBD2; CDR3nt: TGCAGTGCTAGTGTCGGGACTAGCCTCAATGAGCAGTTCTTC; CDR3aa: CSASVGTSLNEQFF
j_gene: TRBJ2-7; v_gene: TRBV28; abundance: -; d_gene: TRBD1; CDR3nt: TGTGCCAGCAGTTCCGACAGGGAATCACACTACGAGCAGTACTTC; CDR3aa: CASSSDRESHYEQYF
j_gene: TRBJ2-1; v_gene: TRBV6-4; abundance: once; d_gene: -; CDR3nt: TGTGCCAGCAGTGACGGGGGGGCAGCGGGCTACAATGAGCAGTTCTTC; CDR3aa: CASSDGGAAGYNEQFF
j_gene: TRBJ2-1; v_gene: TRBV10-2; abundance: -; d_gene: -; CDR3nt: TGCGCCAGCAGGGCGACTCGAAATGAGCAGTTCTTC; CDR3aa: CASRATRNEQFF
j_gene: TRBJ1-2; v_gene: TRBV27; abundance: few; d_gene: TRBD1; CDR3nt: TGTGCCAGCAGCCTGGACAGGGGTGGTGGCTACACCTTC; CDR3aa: CASSLDRGGGYTF